This TCR beta chain originates from a study of vaccination and CD4 T cells after COVID-19. Study-level background: Timing of post-vaccine sample collection was a median approximately 70 days after dose two, with a range of 14 to 241.

Scientists ran DNA taken from cultured CD4+ T cells through the Oncomine TCR Beta short-read assay for sequencing. MiXCR, run by TCRdb on the PCR reads, gives a single entry per CDR3 protein. The sample lists some 21,000 distinct CDR3 sequences; around 60% were seen once. Comment on this clonotype: Its antigen is still unknown.

Germline CDR1 reads SNHLY; CDR2 reads FYNNEI. The CDR3 extends over 15 amino acids. V gave up 5 bases and J gave up 1 base; unmatched junction bases: 7. Treatment in this sample: roughly 11-day PBMC culture with coronavirus spike peptide pools or control peptides (ViraFEST assay). Peptide-pool expansion of antigen-specific T cells preceded TCR sequencing in ViraFEST. The chain links TRBV2 to TRBJ2-5, with 7 bases matching TRBD2. This sample comprised CD4+ T cells from blood, cultured in vitro, obtained after SARS-CoV-2 vaccination. This receptor was obtained from a human donor who received a COVID-19 vaccine. This CDR3 is CASSSGAGSQETQYF. The DNA of the CDR3 is TGTGCCAGCAGTAGCGGGGCGGGGTCCCAAGAGACCCAGTACTTC.